This T cell receptor (beta chain) was sequenced for a study of beta chain features in type 1 diabetes. Study-wide findings and caveats: Among patients with Type 1 diabetes, TCRB CDR3s were moderately but significantly shorter in every one of the four CD4+ subsets. Compared with healthy donors, patients appeared to share more similar naive, central memory and regulatory TCRB repertoires.

Germline loops: CDR1 SGHAT, CDR2 FQNNGV. This CDR3 is 15 amino acids long. V was cut by 1 base and J by 0 bases, with 8 bases left in between. This clone was seen only a few times. The antigen remains unidentified. Every bit of the isolated RNA underwent reverse transcription, so sequencing read expressed TCRB transcripts. The method was immunoSEQ multiplex PCR; TCRdb's version includes in-frame clones alone and lacks a portion of them. The table lists about 640,000 clones, about an eighth of them singletons, with roughly 0.12% in the top ten. The rearrangement uses TRBV11-2 and TRBJ2-3, with D hard to call. Material for sequencing was naive CD4+ T cells from blood. The receptor's source is a man aged 25-45 years with type 1 diabetes. The CDR3 DNA is TGTGCCAGCAGCTTAGGCGCTTCTAGCACAGATACGCAGTATTTT. It yields the protein CASSLGASSTDTQYF.